This TCR beta chain was sequenced during a study of response to subunit inactivated influenza vaccine. MiXCR, run by TCRdb on the RT-PCR reads, gives a single entry per CDR3 protein. The sample holds around 520,000 distinct CDR3 sequences, roughly 23% seen once. The length of the CDR3 is 15 residues. V shed 2 bases, J shed 8 bases, and the junction held 7 bases outside the gene matches. Germline assignment: CDR1 SGHAT and CDR2 FQNNGV. The rearrangement uses TRBV11-2 and TRBJ1-4; 8 bases fit TRBD1. This TCR came from a man over 45 who received an inactivated influenza vaccine. Sequenced material: CD4+ T cells sorted from PBMCs, taken more than 4 days after vaccination. CDR3 region: CASSLIGQGLEKLFF. CDR3 nucleotide sequence: TGTGCCAGCAGCTTAATCGGACAGGGCTTAGAAAAACTGTTTTTT.